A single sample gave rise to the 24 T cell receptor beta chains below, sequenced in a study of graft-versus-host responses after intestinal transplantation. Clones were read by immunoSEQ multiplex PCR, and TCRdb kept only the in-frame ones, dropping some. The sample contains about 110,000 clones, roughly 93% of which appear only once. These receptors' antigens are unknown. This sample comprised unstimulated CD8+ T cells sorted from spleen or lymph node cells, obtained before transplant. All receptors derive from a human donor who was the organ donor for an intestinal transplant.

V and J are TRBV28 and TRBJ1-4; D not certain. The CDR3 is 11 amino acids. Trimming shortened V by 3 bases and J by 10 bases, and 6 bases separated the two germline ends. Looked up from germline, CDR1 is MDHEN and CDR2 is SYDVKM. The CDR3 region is CASSFAGKLFF. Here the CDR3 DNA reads TGTGCCAGCAGTTTTGCTGGAAAACTGTTTTTT.

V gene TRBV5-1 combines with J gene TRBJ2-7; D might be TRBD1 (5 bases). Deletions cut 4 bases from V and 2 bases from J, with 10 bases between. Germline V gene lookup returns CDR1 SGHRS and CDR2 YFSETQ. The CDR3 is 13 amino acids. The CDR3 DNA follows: TGCGCCAGCAGCCCTATGGACACCTACGAGCAGTACTTC. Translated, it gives CASSPMDTYEQYF.

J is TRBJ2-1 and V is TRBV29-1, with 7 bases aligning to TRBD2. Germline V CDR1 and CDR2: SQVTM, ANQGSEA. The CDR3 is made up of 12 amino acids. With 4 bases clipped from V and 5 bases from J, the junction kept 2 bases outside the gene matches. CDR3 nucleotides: TGCAGCGTTGTTACTAGCGACAATGAGCAGTTCTTC. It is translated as CSVVTSDNEQFF.

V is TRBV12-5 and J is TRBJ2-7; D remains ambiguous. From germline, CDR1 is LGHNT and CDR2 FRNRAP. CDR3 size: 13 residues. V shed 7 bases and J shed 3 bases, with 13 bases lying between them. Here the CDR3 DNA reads TGTGCTAGTGCCCCGGGCCCAGTCTACGAGCAGTACTTC. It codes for CASAPGPVYEQYF.

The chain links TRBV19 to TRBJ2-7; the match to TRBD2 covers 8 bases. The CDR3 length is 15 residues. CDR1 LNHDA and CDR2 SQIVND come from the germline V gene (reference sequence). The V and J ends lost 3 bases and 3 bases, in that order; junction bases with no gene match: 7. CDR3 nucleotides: TGTGCCAGTAGTATGCGGGCTAGCGGGTACTACGAGCAGTACTTC. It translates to CASSMRASGYYEQYF.

CDR3 sequence: CASSIGLAGVADTQYF. Written as DNA, the CDR3 is TGTGCCAGTAGTATTGGGCTAGCGGGAGTTGCAGATACGCAGTATTTT. The rearrangement links TRBV19 to TRBJ2-3, with 10 bases identical to TRBD2. With V trimmed by 3 bases and J by 4 bases, 7 bases remained unmatched. The CDR3 contains 16 residues. Germline CDR1 and CDR2: LNHDA and SQIVND (reference sequence).

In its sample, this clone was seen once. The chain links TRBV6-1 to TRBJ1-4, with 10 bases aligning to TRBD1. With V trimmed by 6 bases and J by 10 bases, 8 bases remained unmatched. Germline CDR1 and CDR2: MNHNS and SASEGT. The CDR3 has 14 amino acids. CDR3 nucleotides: TGTGCCAGCAGGCTCGGGACAGGGGTGGGAAAACTGTTTTTT. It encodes CASRLGTGVGKLFF.

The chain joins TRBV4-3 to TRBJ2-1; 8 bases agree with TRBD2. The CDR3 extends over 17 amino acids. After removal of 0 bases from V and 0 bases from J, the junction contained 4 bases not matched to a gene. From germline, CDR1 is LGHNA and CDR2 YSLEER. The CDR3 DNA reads TGCGCCAGCAGCCAAGAGATAGCGGGAAGCTCCTACAATGAGCAGTTCTTC. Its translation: CASSQEIAGSSYNEQFF.

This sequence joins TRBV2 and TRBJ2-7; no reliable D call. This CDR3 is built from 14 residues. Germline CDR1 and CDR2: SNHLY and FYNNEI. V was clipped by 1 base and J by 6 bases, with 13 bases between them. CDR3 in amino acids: CASSEGVISSEQYF. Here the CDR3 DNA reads TGTGCCAGCAGTGAAGGGGTGATATCCAGCGAGCAGTACTTC.

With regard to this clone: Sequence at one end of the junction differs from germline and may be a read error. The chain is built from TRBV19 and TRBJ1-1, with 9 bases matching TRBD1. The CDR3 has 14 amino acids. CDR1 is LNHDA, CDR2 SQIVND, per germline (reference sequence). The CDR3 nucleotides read TGTGCCAGTAGACAGGGGGCTTTGAAAACTGAAGCTTTCTTT. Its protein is CASRQGALKTEAFF.

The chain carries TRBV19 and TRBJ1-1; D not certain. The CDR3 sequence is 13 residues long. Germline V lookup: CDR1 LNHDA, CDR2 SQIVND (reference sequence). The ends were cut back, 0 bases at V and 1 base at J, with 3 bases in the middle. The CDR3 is CASSIERNTEAFF. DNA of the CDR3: TGTGCCAGTAGTATAGAAAGGAACACTGAAGCTTTCTTT.

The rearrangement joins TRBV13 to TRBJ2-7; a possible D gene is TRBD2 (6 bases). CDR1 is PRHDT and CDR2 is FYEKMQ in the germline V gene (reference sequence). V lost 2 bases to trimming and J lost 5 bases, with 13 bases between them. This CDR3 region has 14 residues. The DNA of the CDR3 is TGTGCCAGCAGCTTAAGACTAGGCAGCCACGAGCAGTACTTC. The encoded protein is CASSLRLGSHEQYF.

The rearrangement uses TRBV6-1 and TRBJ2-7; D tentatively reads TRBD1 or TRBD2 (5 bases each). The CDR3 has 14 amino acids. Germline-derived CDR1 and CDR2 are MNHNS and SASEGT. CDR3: CATGAGLLPYEQYF. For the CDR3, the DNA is TGTGCTACCGGGGCAGGCCTACTACCCTACGAGCAGTACTTC.

This chain's CDR3 is CASSRGGLDEKLFF. In nucleotides, the CDR3 is TGCGCCAGCAGTCGGGGAGGCTTAGATGAAAAACTGTTTTTT. V gene TRBV4-1 combines with J gene TRBJ1-4; no reliable D call. The CDR3 length is 14 residues. Germline values: CDR1 MGHRA, CDR2 YSYEKL. V shed 6 bases and J shed 6 bases, with 14 bases lying between them.

The CDR3 region is CASSLNANPFSSYNEQFF. As DNA, the CDR3 is TGTGCCAGCAGTCTAAATGCGAACCCGTTCTCCTCCTACAATGAGCAGTTCTTC. V is TRBV27 and J is TRBJ2-1; D ambiguous. V was cut by 5 bases and J by 0 bases, with 20 bases left in between. The CDR3 sequence is 18 residues long. Germline CDR1 and CDR2: MNHEY and SMNVEV (reference sequence).

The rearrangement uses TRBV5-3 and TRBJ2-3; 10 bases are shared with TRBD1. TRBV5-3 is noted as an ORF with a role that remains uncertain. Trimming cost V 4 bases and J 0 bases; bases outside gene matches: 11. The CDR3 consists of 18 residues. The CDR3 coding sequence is TGTGCCAGAAGCCGCCGGGACAGGGGTGCCCCTAGCACAGATACGCAGTATTTT. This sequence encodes CARSRRDRGAPSTDTQYF.

CDR3 in DNA: TGTGCCAGCAGCTTGGGAGGCTATAATTCACCCCTCCACTTT. Encoded protein: CASSLGGYNSPLHF. The chain joins TRBV5-6 to TRBJ1-6; D gene uncertain. V shed 0 bases and J shed 3 bases, with 4 bases lying between them. The CDR3 totals 14 residues. Germline assignment: CDR1 SGHDT and CDR2 YYEEEE.

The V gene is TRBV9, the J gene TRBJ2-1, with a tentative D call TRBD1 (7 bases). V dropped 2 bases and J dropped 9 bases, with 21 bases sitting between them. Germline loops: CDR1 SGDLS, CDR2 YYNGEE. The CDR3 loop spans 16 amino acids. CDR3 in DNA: TGTGCCAGCAGCGTCCGAGACAGGGCGTTCGGGGGTGAGCAGTTCTTC. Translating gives CASSVRDRAFGGEQFF.

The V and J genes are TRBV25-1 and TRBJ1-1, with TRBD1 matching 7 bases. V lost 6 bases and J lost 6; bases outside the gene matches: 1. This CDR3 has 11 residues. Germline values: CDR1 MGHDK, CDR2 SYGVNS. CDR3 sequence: CASRTGPEAFF. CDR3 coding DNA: TGTGCCAGCAGGACAGGGCCTGAAGCTTTCTTT. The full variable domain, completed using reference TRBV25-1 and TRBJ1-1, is EADIYQTPRYLVIGTGKKITLECSQTMGHDKMYWYQQDPGMELHLIHYSYGVNSTEKGDLSSESTVSRIRTEHFPLTLESARPSHTSQYLCASRTGPEAFFGQGTRLTVV.

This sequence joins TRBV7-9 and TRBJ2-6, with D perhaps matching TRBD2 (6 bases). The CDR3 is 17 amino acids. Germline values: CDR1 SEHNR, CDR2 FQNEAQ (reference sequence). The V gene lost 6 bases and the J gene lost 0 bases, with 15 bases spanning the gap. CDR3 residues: CASSPAGPSSGANVLTF. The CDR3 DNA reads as TGTGCCAGCAGTCCAGCGGGTCCTAGCTCTGGGGCCAACGTCCTGACTTTC.

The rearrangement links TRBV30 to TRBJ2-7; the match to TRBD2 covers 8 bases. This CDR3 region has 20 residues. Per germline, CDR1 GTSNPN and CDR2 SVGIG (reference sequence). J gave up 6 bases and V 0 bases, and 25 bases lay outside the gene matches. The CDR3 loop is CAWSVLPGQVAGGLYPEQYF. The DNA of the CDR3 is TGTGCCTGGAGTGTACTCCCGGGCCAAGTTGCGGGAGGATTATATCCCGAGCAGTACTTC.

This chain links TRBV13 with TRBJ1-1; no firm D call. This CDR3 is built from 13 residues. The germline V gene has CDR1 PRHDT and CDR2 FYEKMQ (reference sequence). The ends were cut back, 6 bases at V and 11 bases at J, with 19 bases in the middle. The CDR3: CASRSYRVPGAFF. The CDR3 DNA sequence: TGTGCCAGCAGATCTTACCGGGTCCCCGGGGCTTTCTTT.

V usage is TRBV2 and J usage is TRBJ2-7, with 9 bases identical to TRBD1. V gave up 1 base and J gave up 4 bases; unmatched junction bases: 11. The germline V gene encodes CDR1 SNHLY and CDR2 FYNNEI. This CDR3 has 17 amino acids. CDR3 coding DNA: TGTGCCAGCAGTGAAGAGGGACAGGGCGTCCCGGGGTACGAGCAGTACTTC. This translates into CASSEEGQGVPGYEQYF.

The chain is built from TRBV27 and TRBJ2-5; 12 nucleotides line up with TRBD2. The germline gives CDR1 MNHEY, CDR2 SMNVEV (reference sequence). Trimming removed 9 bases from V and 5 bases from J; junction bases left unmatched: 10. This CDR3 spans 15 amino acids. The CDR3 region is CASSWTSGTGETQYF. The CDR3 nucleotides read TGTGCCAGTTCGTGGACTAGCGGGACGGGGGAGACCCAGTACTTC.